Following are 26 T cell receptor beta chains from one sample sequenced in a study of blood T cell repertoires in COVID-19. Measured with immunoSEQ multiplex PCR; TCRdb has only the in-frame clones, and not every one. In the table there are roughly 130,000 clones, approximately 80% of which are singletons. Sequences were obtained from peripheral blood. Every receptor here comes from an older woman with acute or convalescent COVID-19.

The rearrangement links TRBV5-5 to TRBJ2-7; D perhaps matches TRBD1 (5 bases). Germline CDR1 and CDR2: SGHKS and YYEKEE (reference sequence). The CDR3 has 15 residues. The V end was cut by 4 bases, the J end by 1 base, with 15 bases between. CDR3 sequence reads: CASSLRQRISYEQYF. The CDR3 coding sequence is TGTGCCAGCAGCCTTAGACAGCGTATATCCTACGAGCAGTACTTC.

This clone was seen once. V usage is TRBV3-1 (or the pseudogene TRBV3-2) and J usage is TRBJ2-1; D may be TRBD2 (6 bases). Deletions cut 0 bases from V and 7 bases from J, with 10 bases between. The germline gives CDR1 LGHDT, CDR2 YNNKEL (reference sequence). The CDR3 is 14 residues long. DNA of the CDR3: TGTGCCAGCAGCCAAGACGGCGGGAAGAATGAGCAGTTCTTC. It is translated as CASSQDGGKNEQFF.

The rearrangement joins TRBV30 to TRBJ1-2; 7 bases match TRBD1. CDR1 and CDR2 from the germline V gene are GTSNPN and SVGIG (reference sequence). This CDR3 contains 13 residues. The V and J ends lost 6 bases and 3 bases, in that order; junction bases with no gene match: 7. CDR3 protein: CACGDSLHYGYTF. The DNA for the CDR3 is TGTGCCTGTGGGGACAGCCTCCACTATGGCTACACCTTC.

The chain uses TRBV2 and TRBJ2-5, with TRBD1 matching over 10 bases. The V and J ends lost 6 bases and 5 bases, in that order; junction bases with no gene match: 6. The CDR3 extends over 14 amino acids. Germline CDR1 and CDR2: SNHLY and FYNNEI. The CDR3 coding sequence is TGTGCCAGCAGGCCCGGGACAGGGGCCGAGACCCAGTACTTC. Translating gives CASRPGTGAETQYF.

The V gene is TRBV6-5, the J gene TRBJ2-2; a weak D match, TRBD2 (5 bases). Trimming left V 2 bases short and J 4 bases short, with 11 bases between. The CDR3 is made up of 15 amino acids. Germline values: CDR1 MNHEY, CDR2 SVGAGI. The chain's CDR3 is CASSYVRGGTGELFF. The CDR3 nucleotides are TGTGCCAGCAGTTACGTGCGCGGAGGCACCGGGGAGCTGTTTTTT.

The DNA for the CDR3 is TGTGCCAGTAAGGGACAGGGGAATTCATATAATTCACCCCTCCACTTT. Translated: CASKGQGNSYNSPLHF. The rearrangement joins TRBV19 to TRBJ1-6; TRBD1 aligns across 10 bases. CDR3 size: 16 residues. Germline loops: CDR1 LNHDA, CDR2 SQIVND (reference sequence). V lost 7 bases to trimming and J lost 4 bases; unmatched junction nucleotides: 7.

J is TRBJ2-7 and V is TRBV7-2; the match to TRBD1 covers 7 bases. Losses at the gene ends were 1 base for V and 5 bases for J; bases not matched to a gene: 2. Germline V gene sequence: CDR1 SGHTA, CDR2 FQGNSA. The length of the CDR3 is 13 residues. CDR3 sequence: CASSLGTGHEQYV. The DNA of the CDR3 is TGTGCCAGCAGCTTAGGGACAGGTCACGAGCAGTACGTC.

The J gene is TRBJ2-4, the V gene TRBV4-1; 9 bases align to TRBD1. Germline V gene lookup returns CDR1 MGHRA and CDR2 YSYEKL. The CDR3 covers 13 residues. Trimming removed 5 bases from V and 6 bases from J; junction bases left unmatched: 2. The CDR3 nucleotides read TGCGCCAGCAGCTCACAGGGGGCAAACATTCAGTACTTC. It translates to CASSSQGANIQYF.

The V and J genes are TRBV3-1 (or the pseudogene TRBV3-2) and TRBJ2-3; 7 nucleotides agree with TRBD1. Germline CDR1 reads LGHDT; CDR2 reads YNNKEL (reference sequence). The CDR3 extends over 14 amino acids. Trimming at V came to 7 bases and at J to 4 bases, leaving 8 bases not matched to a gene. The CDR3, as DNA: TGTGCCAGCACCCGACAGGGAACCTCAGATACGCAGTATTTT. Amino acids: CASTRQGTSDTQYF.

The chain couples TRBV5-1 to TRBJ2-7, with D possibly TRBD1 on 7 matching bases. CDR3 length: 13 amino acids. With 5 bases removed from V and 6 bases from J, the gap between germline ends came to 15 bases. CDR1 SGHRS and CDR2 YFSETQ come from the germline V gene. This chain's CDR3 is CASRQDQGGEQYF. The CDR3 region has the DNA TGCGCCAGCAGGCAAGACCAGGGGGGCGAGCAGTACTTC.

The chain employs TRBV7-9 and TRBJ2-5; 10 bases align to TRBD2. Germline lookup yields CDR1 SEHNR and CDR2 FQNEAQ (reference sequence). J lost 7 bases, V lost 5 bases, and 10 bases had no gene match. The CDR3 is 15 residues long. The CDR3, as DNA: TGTGCCAGCAGCGGGGGACTAGCGCTTCTAGGGACCCAGTACTTC. Translating gives CASSGGLALLGTQYF.

The chain has TRBV10-1 and TRBJ2-3, with D perhaps TRBD1 (6 bases). Germline V gene lookup returns CDR1 WNHNN and CDR2 SYGVQD (reference sequence). The length of the CDR3 is 18 residues. The V end lost 0 bases, the J end lost 2 bases, and 18 bases lay between the germline ends. The CDR3 spells CASSESVKGTYTTDTQYF. CDR3 coding DNA: TGCGCCAGCAGTGAGTCAGTGAAGGGGACATATACCACAGATACGCAGTATTTT.

This clone was recorded once. This chain connects TRBV19 to TRBJ2-3, with D maybe TRBD2 (5 bases). The CDR3 is 16 amino acids. Germline V gene sequence: CDR1 LNHDA, CDR2 SQIVND (reference sequence). V was shortened by 7 bases and J by 4 bases, with 21 bases between the two germline ends. The CDR3 here is CASTPVGPGKSDTQYF. The CDR3 DNA reads as TGTGCCAGTACCCCAGTAGGACCCGGGAAATCAGATACGCAGTATTTT.

The chain joins TRBV19 to TRBJ1-2; 10 bases map to TRBD1. Germline V gives CDR1 LNHDA, CDR2 SQIVND (reference sequence). V gave up 6 bases and J gave up 4 bases; unmatched junction bases: 8. This CDR3 spans 15 amino acids. DNA for the CDR3: TGTGCCAGTAGGCCCGGGACAGGGGCGTCCTATGGCTACACCTTC. As protein: CASRPGTGASYGYTF.

This clone was observed a few times. The J gene is TRBJ1-5, the V gene TRBV6-1, with D possibly being TRBD1 (6 bases). CDR1 MNHNS and CDR2 SASEGT come from the germline V gene. The CDR3 length is 18 residues. Trimming shortened V by 3 bases and J by 4 bases, and 22 bases separated the two germline ends. CDR3 bases: TGTGCCAGCAGTGAGGGTTATTTGGGGACATGGCGGAATCAGCCCCAGCATTTT. Amino acid sequence: CASSEGYLGTWRNQPQHF.

This clone occurred many times. The rearrangement links TRBV2 to TRBJ1-4; a weak D match, TRBD1 (5 bases). Trimming pared 6 bases from V and 5 bases from J, leaving 13 bases between. This CDR3 has 14 residues. Germline V lookup: CDR1 SNHLY, CDR2 FYNNEI. The CDR3 spells CASRSQEKNEKLFF. The DNA for the CDR3 is TGTGCCAGCAGGTCACAGGAGAAGAATGAAAAACTGTTTTTT.

V usage is TRBV5-1 and J usage is TRBJ2-7; 9 bases match TRBD1. The trim removed 0 bases at V and 0 bases at J, leaving 4 bases unmatched. CDR1 is SGHRS and CDR2 is YFSETQ in the germline V gene. The CDR3 extends over 16 amino acids. The CDR3 reads CASSLGPGQGSYEQYF. As DNA, the CDR3 is TGCGCCAGCAGCTTGGGTCCGGGACAGGGCTCCTACGAGCAGTACTTC.

This clone has a single count. The rearrangement uses TRBV6-5 and TRBJ1-5; no clear D. CDR1 MNHEY and CDR2 SVGAGI come from the germline V gene. This CDR3 contains 14 residues. The V end lost 0 bases, the J end lost 6 bases, and 9 bases lay between the germline ends. The CDR3 region has the DNA TGTGCCAGCAGTTACTCGAGTATCGGTCAGCCCCAGCATTTT. It specifies CASSYSSIGQPQHF.

V and J are TRBV6-5 and TRBJ1-4; no clear D. Germline CDR1 MNHEY, CDR2 SVGAGI. V lost 7 bases, J lost 2 bases, and 11 bases lay in between. CDR3 length: 14 amino acids. The CDR3 spells CASTEQFTNEKLFF. The CDR3 DNA sequence: TGTGCCAGCACCGAACAGTTCACTAATGAAAAACTGTTTTTT.

This clone was counted a single time. The chain has TRBV7-9 and TRBJ1-3; perhaps TRBD1 as D (6 bases). The CDR3 contains 16 residues. Trimming stripped 1 base from V and 1 base from J, with 11 bases between. Looked up from germline, CDR1 is SEHNR and CDR2 is FQNEAQ (reference sequence). CDR3 sequence reads: CASSLGPTGSGNTIYF. In DNA form, the CDR3 reads TGTGCCAGCAGCTTAGGGCCGACAGGATCTGGAAACACCATATATTTT.

This clone has only one observation. The rearrangement joins TRBV11-2 to TRBJ1-2; 8 nucleotides line up with TRBD1. The germline V gene has CDR1 SGHAT and CDR2 FQNNGV. The V segment lost 5 bases and the J segment 6 bases; nucleotides outside the gene matches: 5. The CDR3 is 13 residues long. For the CDR3, the DNA is TGTGCCAGCAGCAATGACAGGGGTAATGGCTACACCTTC. Its translation is CASSNDRGNGYTF.

The V and J genes are TRBV2 and TRBJ1-5, with D uncertain. This CDR3 is 13 amino acids long. V was trimmed by 8 bases and J by 0 bases, leaving 8 bases between them. Germline CDR1 and CDR2: SNHLY and FYNNEI. Here the CDR3 reads CASVYGSNQPQHF. The CDR3 DNA is TGTGCCAGCGTCTATGGTAGCAATCAGCCCCAGCATTTT.

The rearrangement joins TRBV2 to TRBJ1-1; perhaps TRBD1 as D (5 bases). CDR1 is SNHLY, CDR2 FYNNEI, per germline. The length of the CDR3 is 12 residues. The V gene lost 8 bases and the J gene lost 5 bases, with 12 bases spanning the gap. CDR3: CASCRVGTEAFF. The CDR3 DNA reads as TGTGCCAGCTGCAGGGTCGGAACTGAAGCTTTCTTT.

The V call is TRBV28, the J call TRBJ2-7; 11 bases line up with TRBD2. There are 16 residues in the CDR3. After removal of 2 bases from V and 5 bases from J, the junction contained 8 bases not matched to a gene. From germline, CDR1 is MDHEN and CDR2 SYDVKM. CDR3 protein: CASSLGLAGGDDEQYF. CDR3 nucleotides: TGTGCCAGCAGTTTAGGCCTAGCGGGGGGAGATGACGAGCAGTACTTC.

The genes are TRBV27 and TRBJ1-1; TRBD1 matches at 10 bases. This CDR3 contains 14 residues. CDR1 MNHEY and CDR2 SMNVEV come from the germline V gene (reference sequence). V shed 6 bases and J 5 bases; nucleotides not matched to a gene: 6. The CDR3 protein is CASSPDRGWTEAFF. Here the CDR3 DNA reads TGTGCCAGCAGCCCGGACAGGGGGTGGACTGAAGCTTTCTTT.

The chain combines TRBV4-1 with TRBJ2-1; 8 bases map to TRBD2. With 0 bases clipped from V and 0 bases from J, the junction kept 4 bases outside the gene matches. The CDR3 is made up of 17 amino acids. CDR1 is MGHRA, CDR2 YSYEKL, per germline. In DNA form, the CDR3 reads TGCGCCAGCAGCCAAGAGGGGACTAGGGGCTCCTACAATGAGCAGTTCTTC. This sequence encodes CASSQEGTRGSYNEQFF.